The sequence of this T cell receptor beta chain was determined in a study of human thymus T cells. Study-wide results and caveats: Related research examined unrelated individuals and reported that their thymic repertoires overlapped highly. Repertoires sampled from thymus and blood appeared biased in V and J gene usage.

About this clone itself: Its antigen is unidentified.

TCRdb's copy holds only in-frame clones and misses some; the assay was immunoSEQ multiplex PCR. The table has roughly 130,000 clones, around 95% seen once; the top ten hold around 0.025%. J gave up 0 bases and V 1 base, and 10 bases lay outside the gene matches. This CDR3 spans 18 amino acids. Germline V gene lookup returns CDR1 MGHRA and CDR2 YSYEKL. Thymus tissue for the work was resected from patients undergoing corrective heart surgery. Congenital heart defects were the reason for the corrective surgery that the donors, healthy Finnish infants, were having. The TCR was taken from a boy under two years old with a congenital heart defect but otherwise immunologically healthy. The chain has TRBV4-1 and TRBJ2-7; TRBD2 matches at 9 bases. Sequenced sample: thymus tissue. The CDR3 protein is CASSQAAKLAGSSYEQYF. The CDR3 nucleotides are TGCGCCAGCAGCCAAGCGGCGAAACTAGCGGGCAGCTCCTACGAGCAGTACTTC.